This TCR beta chain was captured by sequencing in a study of molecular identifiers for immune sequencing clone quantification. There are 13 residues in the CDR3. The V gene end was trimmed by 2 bases and the J gene end by 4 bases; junction bases not matched to a gene: 4. Germline lookup yields CDR1 GTSNPN and CDR2 SVGIG (reference sequence). This clonotype was observed at least ten times. One entry per CDR3 protein results from TCRdb running MiXCR on the PCR reads. The sample has hundreds of thousands of distinct CDR3 sequences; about 25% are singletons. The V call is TRBV30, the J call TRBJ1-1; 7 bases line up with TRBD1. Material for sequencing was naive CD8+ T cells from blood, with Jurkat cell RNA spiked in. Stated subset: FACS-sorted CD8+CD4-CCR7+CD45RA+ naive T cells. This TCR came from a human donor in good health. Some libraries in this study had Jurkat cell RNA spiked in. CDR3 sequence reads: CAWSRGGGTEAFF. CDR3 coding DNA: TGTGCCTGGAGTCGAGGGGGCGGCACTGAAGCTTTCTTT.